This TCR beta chain was sequenced in a study of control samples from healthy donors and cancer patients. The data were produced by immunoSEQ multiplex PCR, yet TCRdb's version contains in-frame clones alone and is incomplete. The sample lists around 200,000 clones, roughly 93% occurring once. The CDR3 length is 15 residues. Germline V gene data show CDR1 as MDHEN and CDR2 as SYDVKM. After removal of 5 bases from V and 6 bases from J, the junction contained 7 bases not matched to a gene. This receptor was obtained from a young man in good health. Material: blood. The chain links TRBV28 to TRBJ1-5; 10 nucleotides line up with TRBD1. The DNA of the CDR3 is TGTGCCAGCAGTCTGCCGGGACAGGGGTTTCAGCCCCAGCATTTT. Protein sequence: CASSLPGQGFQPQHF. Combining the CDR3 with reference TRBV28 and TRBJ1-5 gives the whole variable domain DVKVTQSSRYLVKRTGEKVFLECVQDMDHENMFWYRQDPGLGLRLIYFSYDVKMKEKGDIPEGYSVSREKKERFSLILESASTNQTSMYLCASSLPGQGFQPQHFGDGTRLSIL.